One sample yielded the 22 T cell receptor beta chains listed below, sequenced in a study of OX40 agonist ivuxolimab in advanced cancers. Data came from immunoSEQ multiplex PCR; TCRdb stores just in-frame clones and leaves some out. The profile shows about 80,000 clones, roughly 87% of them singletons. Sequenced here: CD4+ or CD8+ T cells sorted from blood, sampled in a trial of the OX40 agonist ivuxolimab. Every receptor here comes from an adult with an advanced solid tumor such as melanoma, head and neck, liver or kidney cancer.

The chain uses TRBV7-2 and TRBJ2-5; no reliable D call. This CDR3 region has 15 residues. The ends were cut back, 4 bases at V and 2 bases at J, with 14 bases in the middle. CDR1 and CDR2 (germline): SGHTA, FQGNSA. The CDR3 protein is CASSSLTGSQETQYF. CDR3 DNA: TGTGCCAGCAGCTCCCTGACGGGCTCACAAGAGACCCAGTACTTC. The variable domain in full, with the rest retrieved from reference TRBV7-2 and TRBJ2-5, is GAGVSQSPSNKVTEKGKDVELRCDPISGHTALYWYRQSLGQGLEFLIYFQGNSAPDKSGLPSDRFSAERTGGSVSTLTIQRTQQEDSAVYLCASSSLTGSQETQYFGPGTRLLVL.

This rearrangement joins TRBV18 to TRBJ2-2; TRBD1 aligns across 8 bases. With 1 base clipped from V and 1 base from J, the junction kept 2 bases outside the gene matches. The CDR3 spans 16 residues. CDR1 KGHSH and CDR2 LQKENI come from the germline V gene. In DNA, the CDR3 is TGTGCCAGCTCACCACGAGGACAGGGGAACACCGGGGAGCTGTTTTTT. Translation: CASSPRGQGNTGELFF.

CDR3 region: CASRTTGRVYGYTF. The DNA for the CDR3 is TGTGCCAGCAGGACGACAGGGAGGGTCTATGGCTACACCTTC. V gene TRBV28 combines with J gene TRBJ1-2; 7 positions agree with TRBD1. The CDR3 loop spans 14 amino acids. The ends lost 6 bases at V and 4 bases at J; junction bases unmatched: 8. CDR1 is MDHEN and CDR2 is SYDVKM in the germline V gene.

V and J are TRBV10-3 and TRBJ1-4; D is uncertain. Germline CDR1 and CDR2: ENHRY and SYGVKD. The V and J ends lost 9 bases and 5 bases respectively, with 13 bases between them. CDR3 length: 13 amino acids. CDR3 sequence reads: CAIRTQDNEKLFF. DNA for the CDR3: TGTGCCATTCGGACGCAGGACAATGAAAAACTGTTTTTT.

As DNA, the CDR3 is TGTGCCAGTAGTTCTCGGACTAGCGGGGGTACAGATACGCAGTATTTT. Protein sequence: CASSSRTSGGTDTQYF. The chain uses TRBV19 and TRBJ2-3; 13 nucleotides line up with TRBD2. After removal of 5 bases from V and 3 bases from J, the junction contained 5 bases not matched to a gene. The CDR3 loop spans 16 amino acids. CDR1 LNHDA and CDR2 SQIVND come from the germline V gene (reference sequence).

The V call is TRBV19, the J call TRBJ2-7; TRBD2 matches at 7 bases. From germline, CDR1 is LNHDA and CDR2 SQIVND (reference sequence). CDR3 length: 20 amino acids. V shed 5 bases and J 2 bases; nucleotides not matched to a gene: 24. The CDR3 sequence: CASSYFARVKGLGVPYEQYV. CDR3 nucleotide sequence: TGTGCCAGTAGTTATTTTGCTCGGGTGAAAGGACTAGGGGTTCCCTACGAGCAGTACGTC.

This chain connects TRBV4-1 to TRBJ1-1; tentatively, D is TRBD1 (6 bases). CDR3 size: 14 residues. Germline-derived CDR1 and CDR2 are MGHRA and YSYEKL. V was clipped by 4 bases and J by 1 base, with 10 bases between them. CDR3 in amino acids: CASSPRGANTEAFF. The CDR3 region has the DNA TGCGCCAGCAGCCCCCGGGGGGCGAACACTGAAGCTTTCTTT.

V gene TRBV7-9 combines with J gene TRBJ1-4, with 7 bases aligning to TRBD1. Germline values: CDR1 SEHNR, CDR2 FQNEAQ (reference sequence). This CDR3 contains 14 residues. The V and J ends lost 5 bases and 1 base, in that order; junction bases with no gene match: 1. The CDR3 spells CASSRTGTNEKLFF. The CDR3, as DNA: TGTGCCAGCAGCCGGACAGGAACTAATGAAAAACTGTTTTTT. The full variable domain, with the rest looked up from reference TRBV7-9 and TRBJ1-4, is DTGVSQNPRHKITKRGQNVTFRCDPISEHNRLYWYRQTLGQGPEFLTYFQNEAQLEKSRLLSDRFSAERPKGSFSTLEIQRTEQGDSAMYLCASSRTGTNEKLFFGSGTQLSVL.

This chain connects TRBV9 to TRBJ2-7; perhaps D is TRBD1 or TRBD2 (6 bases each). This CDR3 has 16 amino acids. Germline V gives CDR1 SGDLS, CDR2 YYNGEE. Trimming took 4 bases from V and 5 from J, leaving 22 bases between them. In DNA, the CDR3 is TGTGCCAGCAGCCGGGACGGGGGCGCCTTAAAGCACGAGCAGTACTTC. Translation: CASSRDGGALKHEQYF.

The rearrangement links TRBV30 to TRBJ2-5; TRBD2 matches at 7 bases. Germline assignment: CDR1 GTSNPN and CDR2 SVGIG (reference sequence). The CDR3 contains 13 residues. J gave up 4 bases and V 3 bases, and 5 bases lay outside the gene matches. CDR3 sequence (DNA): TGTGCCTGGAGCCTAGCGGCTGGAGAGACCCAGTACTTC. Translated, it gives CAWSLAAGETQYF.

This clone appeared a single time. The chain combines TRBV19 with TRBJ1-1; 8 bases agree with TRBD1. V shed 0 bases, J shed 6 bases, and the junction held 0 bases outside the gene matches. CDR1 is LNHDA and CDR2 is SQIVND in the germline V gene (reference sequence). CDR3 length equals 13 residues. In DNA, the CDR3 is TGTGCCAGTAGTATAGAGGACAGGGCTGAAGCTTTCTTT. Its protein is CASSIEDRAEAFF.

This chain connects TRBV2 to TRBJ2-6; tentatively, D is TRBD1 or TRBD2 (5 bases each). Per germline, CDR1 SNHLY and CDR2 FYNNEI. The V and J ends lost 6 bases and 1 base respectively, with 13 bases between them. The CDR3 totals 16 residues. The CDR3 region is CASSGTGLSGANVLTF. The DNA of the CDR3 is TGTGCCAGCAGCGGGACCGGTCTTTCTGGGGCCAACGTCCTGACTTTC.

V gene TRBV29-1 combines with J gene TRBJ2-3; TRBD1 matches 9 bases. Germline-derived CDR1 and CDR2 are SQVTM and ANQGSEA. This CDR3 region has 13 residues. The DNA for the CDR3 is TGCACCGCGGGACAGGGAGCGGCAGATACGCAGTATTTT. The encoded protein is CTAGQGAADTQYF.

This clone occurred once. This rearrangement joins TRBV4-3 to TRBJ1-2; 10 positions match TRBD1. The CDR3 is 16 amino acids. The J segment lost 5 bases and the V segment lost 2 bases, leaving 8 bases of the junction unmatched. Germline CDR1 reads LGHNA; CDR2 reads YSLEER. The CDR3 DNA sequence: TGCGCCAGCAGCCAATCCGGGACAGGGGCCTATTATGGCTACACCTTC. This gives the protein CASSQSGTGAYYGYTF.

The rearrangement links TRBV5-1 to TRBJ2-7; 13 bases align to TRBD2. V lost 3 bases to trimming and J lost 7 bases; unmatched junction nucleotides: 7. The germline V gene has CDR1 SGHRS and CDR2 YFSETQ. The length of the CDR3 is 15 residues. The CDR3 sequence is CASSSLAGGEQEQYF. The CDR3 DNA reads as TGCGCCAGCAGCTCACTAGCGGGAGGGGAACAAGAGCAGTACTTC.

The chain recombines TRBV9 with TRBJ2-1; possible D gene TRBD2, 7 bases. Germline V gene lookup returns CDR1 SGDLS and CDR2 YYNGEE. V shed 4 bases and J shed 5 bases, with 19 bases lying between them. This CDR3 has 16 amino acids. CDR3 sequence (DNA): TGTGCCAGCAGCCTACGACTTCTGCGGGGGCACAATGAGCAGTTCTTC. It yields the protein CASSLRLLRGHNEQFF.

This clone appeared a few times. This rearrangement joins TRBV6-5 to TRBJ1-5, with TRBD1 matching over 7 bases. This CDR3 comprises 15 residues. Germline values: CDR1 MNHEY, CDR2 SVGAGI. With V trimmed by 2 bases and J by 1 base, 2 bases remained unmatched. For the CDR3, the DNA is TGTGCCAGCAGTTACGCAGGGGGAAGCAATCAGCCCCAGCATTTT. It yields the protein CASSYAGGSNQPQHF.

For the CDR3, the DNA is TGTGCCAGCAGCTTCGGGGCCTCCTACAATGAGCAGTTCTTC. It specifies CASSFGASYNEQFF. The chain recombines TRBV11-3 with TRBJ2-1; D possibly uses TRBD1 or TRBD2 (5 bases each). The CDR3 runs to 14 residues. The V and J ends lost 3 bases and 0 bases respectively, with 6 bases between them. Looked up from germline, CDR1 is SGHNT and CDR2 is YENEEA.

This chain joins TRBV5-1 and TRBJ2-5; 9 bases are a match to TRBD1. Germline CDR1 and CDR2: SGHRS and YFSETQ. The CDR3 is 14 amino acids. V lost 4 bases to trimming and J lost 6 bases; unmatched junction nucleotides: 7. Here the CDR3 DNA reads TGCGCCAGCAGCCCAGGGACAGGGTGGAAGACCCAGTACTTC. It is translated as CASSPGTGWKTQYF.

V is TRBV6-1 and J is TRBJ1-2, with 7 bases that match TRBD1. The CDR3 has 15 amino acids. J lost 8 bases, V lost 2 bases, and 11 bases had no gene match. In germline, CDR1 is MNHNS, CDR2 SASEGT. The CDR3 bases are TGTGCCAGCAGTGAAAAGAGACAGGGTGGAAGAGGCTACACCTTC. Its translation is CASSEKRQGGRGYTF.

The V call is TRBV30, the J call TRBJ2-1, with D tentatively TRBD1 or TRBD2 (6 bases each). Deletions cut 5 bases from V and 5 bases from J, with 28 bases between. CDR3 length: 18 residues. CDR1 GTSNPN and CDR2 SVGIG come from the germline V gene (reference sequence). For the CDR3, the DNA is TGTGCCTGGTGGCGGGACTGGGGGTTGGGGGGCTTAAACAATGAGCAGTTCTTC. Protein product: CAWWRDWGLGGLNNEQFF.

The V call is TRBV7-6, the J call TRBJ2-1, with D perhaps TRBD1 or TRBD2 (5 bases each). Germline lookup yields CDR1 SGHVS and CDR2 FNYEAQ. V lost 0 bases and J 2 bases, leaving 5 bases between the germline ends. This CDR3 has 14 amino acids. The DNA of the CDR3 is TGTGCCAGCAGCTTAGCGGGGGCCTACAATGAGCAGTTCTTC. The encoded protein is CASSLAGAYNEQFF.